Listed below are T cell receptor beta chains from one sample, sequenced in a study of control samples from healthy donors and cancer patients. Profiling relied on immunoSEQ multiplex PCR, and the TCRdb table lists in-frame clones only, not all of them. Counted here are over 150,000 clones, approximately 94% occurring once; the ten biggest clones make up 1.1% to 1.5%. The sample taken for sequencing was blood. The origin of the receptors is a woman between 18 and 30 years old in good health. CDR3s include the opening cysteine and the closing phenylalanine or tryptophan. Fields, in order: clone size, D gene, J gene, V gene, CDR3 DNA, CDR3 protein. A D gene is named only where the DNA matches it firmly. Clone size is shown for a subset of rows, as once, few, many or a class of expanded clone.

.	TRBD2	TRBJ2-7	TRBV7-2	TGTGCCAGCAGCTTTCGGACTAGTGGCTACGAGCAGTACTTC	CASSFRTSGYEQYF
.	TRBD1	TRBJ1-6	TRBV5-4	TGTGCCAGCAGCCCGGGACAGGGTTATAATTCACCCCTCCACTTT	CASSPGQGYNSPLHF
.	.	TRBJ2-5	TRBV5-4	TGTGCCAGCAGCTTGTGGTCTGAGGAGACCCAGTACTTC	CASSLWSEETQYF
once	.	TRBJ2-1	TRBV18	TGTGCCAGCTCACCCGGGGGATACAATGAGCAGTTCTTC	CASSPGGYNEQFF
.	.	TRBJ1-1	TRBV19	TGTGCCAGTAGAGGGCCGGGCGCTAGGGAAGCTTTCTTT	CASRGPGAREAFF
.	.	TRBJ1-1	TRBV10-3	TGTGCCATCAGTGTAGGGCAGGGGATGAACACTGAAGCTTTCTTT	CAISVGQGMNTEAFF
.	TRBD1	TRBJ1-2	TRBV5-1	TGCGCCAGCACCCCGGGACAGGGCATCTTCGGGACCTATGGCTACACCTTC	CASTPGQGIFGTYGYTF
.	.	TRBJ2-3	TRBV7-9	TGTGCCAGCAGCCCTAACAGGGATACGCAGTATTTT	CASSPNRDTQYF
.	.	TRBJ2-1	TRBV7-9	TGTGCCAGCAGCTTAGGAGAGGGGTGGCGAAACAATGAGCAGTTCTTC	CASSLGEGWRNNEQFF
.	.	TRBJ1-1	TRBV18	TGTGCCAGCTCACCTGAGCCTGGGGACACTGAAGCTTTCTTT	CASSPEPGDTEAFF